This T cell receptor (beta chain) was found in a study of shared clonotypes between healthy human individuals (dated by TCRdb to 2020 to 2021). About the investigation overall: The cohort included three men and a couple of women between 18 and 49 years of age. To increase sequencing depth and limit assay-specific biases, TCR repertoire library preparation and sequencing were carried out by different laboratories using diverse techniques. Per donor, three plates each were used for CD4 naive and CD4 memory, two for CD8 naive, and one for CD8 memory. Per donor, leukapheresis produced somewhere between about 0.94 and 9.5 billion PBMCs. To estimate repertoire size and how much clonotypes are shared between individuals, the study performed deep sequencing of blood TCR repertoires from 4 to 6 healthy adults.

Findings and caveats that apply to the study as a whole: Incomplete sequencing was indicated by rarefaction of sorted-subset datasets, despite the large sequencing depth. Sampling was restricted to blood, and TCR repertoires in tissues likely differ from the TCR repertoires found in blood. Sharing across a few donors was observed for around 5% of naive CD4, under 4% of naive CD8, roughly 2.4% of memory CD4, and around 0.42% of memory CD8 clonotypes. Because the study included a small number of donors, the genetic and exposure-history diversity represented was limited. Pairwise subsampling led to the expectation that sequencing depth would affect the degree of clonotype sharing among donors. Estimated clonotype richness was generally larger for naive than for memory subsets. Compared with non-shared clonotypes, the clonotypes found in all four sorted-subset donors had higher generation probabilities.

TCR CDR3 regions were amplified from genomic DNA by multiplex PCR using the deep immunoSEQ assay. For each cell subset, the extracted genomic DNA was distributed evenly across all wells of several immunoSEQ 96-well plates, and each plate served as one replicate. Each replicate PCR for sorted subsets received about 180 ng genomic DNA, equal to 30,000 or so T cell genomes. Purified libraries were quantified with a Qubit 3.0 fluorometer, sized on a Bioanalyzer 2100, and re-quantified with the KAPA Library Quantification kit. Each immunoSEQ 96-well plate was sequenced on its own single-read 150-cycle Illumina NextSeq 550 flow cell. On the study's bioinformatics: Because the immunoSEQ output held only junctional sequences and lacked quality scores, the filtering could not match the filtering applied to full-length reads. Sequences were annotated with PyIR, a Python wrapper for IgBLAST v1.9, and V/J genes and CDR3 were assigned using IMGT germline references. Reads were filtered out if the reads had weak V/J assignments (E-value above 1e-6), no CDR3, stop codons, out-of-frame junctions, or ambiguous translated residues. V3J clonotypes were defined by identical inferred V gene, J gene, and CDR3 amino acid sequence. To compute the percentage overlap between repertoires, the number of shared unique clonotypes was divided by the size of the smaller repertoire. RTK rarefaction, the Chao1 estimator, and Recon v2.1 estimates of unobserved clonotypes were used to assess repertoire richness. OLGA was used to compute generation probabilities for all TCRbeta clonotypes that the gDNA method yielded from several donors. This immuneACCESS table, as held by TCRdb, lists in-frame sequences with V and J called but not all clones. Of the missing ones, under half trace to an unresolved V gene in checked studies; the others have no known cause. V, J and clone size were drawn from that table, and D and trimming were deduced from the DNA. Here the sample has some 2.4 million clones; roughly 93% occur a single time. The top ten hold 0.36% of the sample.

The CDR3 runs 13 amino acids, cysteine and phenylalanine included. The entry retains the CDR3 DNA only, 39 bases that are in frame from base 1. The germline ends are 11 bases apart after V is trimmed by 5 bases and J by 1 base. Looking up the germline V gene (reference sequence) yields CDR1 GTSNPN and CDR2 SVGIG. The table lists this clone with a few counts. No cognate antigen has been identified for it. Base qualities are not at hand, and no much larger clone is one base apart. The donors were healthy, HIV-negative adults who had no recently reported acute infections or vaccinations. All donors were Caucasian adults living in Nashville, Tennessee, USA. Magnetic negative selection was used to enrich CD4+ T cells, after which naive cells were positively selected on CD45RA and the negative fraction became the memory subset. Blood was collected by leukapheresis, and PBMCs were isolated by Ficoll-Histopaque density gradient centrifugation and then cryopreserved in liquid nitrogen vapor phase. Purity and quantity of every magnetically sorted T cell population were checked by analytical flow cytometry. Each sorted fraction had its genomic DNA isolated and then quantified by UV absorbance on a Nanodrop 2000c.

The chain links TRBV30 with TRBJ1-1; the D gene assignment is ambiguous. Sequencing was carried out using naive CD4+ T cells from PBMCs. The sample's cell subset or site, from its label and the paper: CD45RA+ positively selected. This receptor was identified in a man aged 18 to 29 in good health. Some clones in this sample may be carry-over from other donors' samples. CDR3 protein: CAWLGQKNTEAFF. Read as DNA, the sequence is TGTGCCTGGTTGGGTCAGAAGAACACTGAAGCTTTCTTT.